The clone carrying this T cell receptor beta chain was recorded at least ten times. The antigen is not known. Using its own MiXCR run on the 5' RACE reads, TCRdb lists one record per CDR3 protein. The sample consists of about 240,000 distinct CDR3 sequences, approximately 6.8% of them appearing once. The CDR3 spans 15 residues. Between the trimmed V and J ends, which lost 0 bases and 2 bases, there was a span of 9 bases. CDR1 and CDR2 from the germline V gene are SNHLY and FYNNEI. This entry belongs to a study of identical twins. General study findings and limits: Monozygotic twin pairs showed more out-of-frame TCR alpha sharing than models estimated. Instead of following the same donors, the conclusions were based on cross-sectional statistical analysis.

This sample also belongs to another study, concerning yellow fever vaccine responses in identical twins.

The chain joins TRBV2 to TRBJ2-3; D call uncertain. The origin of this receptor is a woman aged 18-29 years in good health. The sequencing input was CD8+ T cells sorted from blood. CDR3: CASSEASSLTDTQYF. The CDR3, as DNA: TGTGCCAGCAGTGAAGCATCCAGCCTCACAGATACGCAGTATTTT.